This T cell receptor (beta chain) came from a study of blood T cells in healthy people across ages. Study-wide background: Using template switching, researchers captured about one barcoded beta molecule for each two T cells.

Whenever a sample was processed, at least 7 million PBMCs were isolated. A minimum of 6 micrograms of total RNA was extracted per sample. Alongside a J-beta primer mix, a sample-barcoded 5' primer served in a second PCR lasting about 7 to 12 cycles. Sequencing of every sample gave 2.5 million or more CDR3-containing paired-end reads. TCRdb used MiXCR to reprocess the 5' RACE reads, holding one entry per CDR3 protein. The table has about 1.7 million distinct CDR3 sequences, 28% seen once. The V segment lost 3 bases and the J segment 7 bases; nucleotides outside the gene matches: 9. CDR1 is SGDLS and CDR2 is YYNGEE in the germline V gene. CDR3 size: 16 residues.

The chain has TRBV9 and TRBJ2-1, with 11 bases that match TRBD2. Sequenced input: blood. The origin of this receptor is a woman aged 25 to 39 in good health. CDR3 residues: CASSAMTSGKVNEQFF. CDR3 DNA sequence: TGTGCCAGCAGCGCGATGACTAGCGGGAAGGTGAATGAGCAGTTCTTC.